This TCR beta chain was retrieved from a study of T cell changes during pregnancy in multiple sclerosis. Measured with immunoSEQ multiplex PCR; TCRdb has only the in-frame clones, and not every one. The sample yields 80,000 or so clones, approximately 93% seen once. The length of the CDR3 is 16 residues. Looked up from germline, CDR1 is SGHVS and CDR2 is FNYEAQ. V gave up 0 bases and J gave up 7 bases, with 15 bases separating them. Specimen: peripheral blood, collected in the second trimester of pregnancy. This TCR was recovered from a female donor in good health, enrolled as a control in a pregnancy study. The chain carries TRBV7-6 and TRBJ2-2; D might be TRBD2 (7 bases). The CDR3 nucleotides are TGTGCCAGCAGCTTAGCCACCGGGGGGCATGTCGGGGAGCTGTTTTTT. Residues: CASSLATGGHVGELFF.